This TCR beta chain emerged from a study of early T cells in non-severe SARS-CoV-2 infection. The CDR3 loop spans 13 amino acids. V lost 3 bases and J lost 7, with 7 bases in between. Germline loops: CDR1 LGHNA, CDR2 YSLEER. TCRdb reprocessed the 5' RACE reads via MiXCR and lists one record per CDR3 protein. The sample has tens of thousands of distinct CDR3 sequences, about 5.9% seen once; the top ten hold 3% to 4.5%. This clonotype was seen at least ten times. Its antigen is still unknown. Study results and caveats: Reliance on VDJdb matching favored anti-spike CD8 responses; private and CD4 specificities were missed.

The TCR sequence derives from an adult who was a healthcare worker with PCR-confirmed SARS-CoV-2 infection or an uninfected control (not recorded which). The V call is TRBV4-3, the J call TRBJ1-6; D is ambiguous. The sample taken for sequencing was whole blood. DNA for the CDR3: TGCGCCAGCAGCCAGACAACGAATTCACCCCTCCACTTT. Protein: CASSQTTNSPLHF.